This T cell receptor (beta chain) was sequenced during a study of T-cell reconstitution after alpha-beta-depleted transplantation in children. Whole-study findings and limits: A year had passed since transplant, and T-cell counts and diversity by then came mostly from newly produced T cells. Reportedly, only several hundred clones from non-depleted graft cells drove alpha-beta T-cell counts at about two months.

This CDR3 spans 18 amino acids. The V gene's germline CDR1 is MNHEY and CDR2 SVGEGT. V shed 2 bases, J shed 7 bases, and the junction held 16 bases outside the gene matches. Using unique molecular identifiers, the investigators prepared the TCRbeta library. TCRdb reprocessed the PCR reads via MiXCR and lists one record per CDR3 protein. The data hold 350,000 to 500,000 distinct CDR3 sequences, with 43% observed a single time. For this clonotype: Its antigen is not identified.

The chain carries TRBV6-2 or TRBV6-3 and TRBJ2-1; 8 nucleotides agree with TRBD2. Specimen: PBMCs, collected before TCRalphabeta/CD19-depleted stem cell transplant. This sequence originates from a girl aged 2-10 years with aplastic anemia, due to receive a stem cell transplant. CDR3 nucleotides: TGTGCCAGCAGTTACCCGGGGACGGGAGGGCAGGTTCTGAATGAGCAGTTCTTC. Protein: CASSYPGTGGQVLNEQFF.